This T cell receptor beta chain is drawn from a study of vaccination effects on CD4 cells after COVID-19. Assay used: immunoSEQ multiplex PCR; TCRdb lists only in-frame clones, some missing. The table lists roughly 15,000 clones, 55% to 75% of them singletons. On this clone: Its antigen is undetermined.

Sequencing was preceded by expansion of antigen-specific CD4+ T cells with viral peptide pools in the ViraFEST assay. The culture ran for around nine days, and then CD4+ T cells were isolated. Vaccine administered to participants consisted of two doses of either BNT162b2 or mRNA-1273. Each well held two million PBMC cultured with around 9.4 ug/ml peptides and 10 IU/ml IL-2. The germline V gene encodes CDR1 SEHNR and CDR2 FQNEAQ (reference sequence). V lost 1 base and J lost 4; bases outside the gene matches: 3. CDR3 length equals 14 residues. This sample comprised CD4+ T cells from PBMCs cultured with SARS-CoV-2 spike peptides, obtained after COVID-19 vaccination. The clonotype comes from a human donor who received a COVID-19 vaccine. The chain combines TRBV7-9 with TRBJ1-1, with TRBD1 matching 7 bases. The CDR3 nucleotides are TGTGCCAGCAGCTTAGGACAGGGTCGCACTGAAGCTTTCTTT. Protein sequence: CASSLGQGRTEAFF.